The present entry profiles one T cell receptor (beta chain) with its context. The antigen remains undetermined. This PCR relied on a set of 60 Vbeta primers and 13 Jbeta primers. Clones were read by immunoSEQ multiplex PCR, and TCRdb kept only the in-frame ones, dropping some. The sample yields fewer than 350,000 clones, around 90% seen once. This sample is drawn from a study of cytomegalovirus exposure and HLA in healthy donors. Findings and caveats of the study: Reports indicated that the classifier achieved high specificity and sensitivity in diagnosing cytomegalovirus status.

The CDR3 extends over 15 amino acids. V was cut by 6 bases and J by 3 bases, with 15 bases left in between. The germline gives CDR1 ENHRY, CDR2 SYGVKD. The sample consisted of PBMCs. V and J are TRBV10-3 and TRBJ1-5; a possible D gene is TRBD1 (6 bases). This sequence was found in a woman under 30 in good health and CMV-seronegative. For the CDR3, the DNA is TGTGCCATCAGCGGTACTGGACAGCCCAATCAGCCCCAGCATTTT. Translating it yields CAISGTGQPNQPQHF.